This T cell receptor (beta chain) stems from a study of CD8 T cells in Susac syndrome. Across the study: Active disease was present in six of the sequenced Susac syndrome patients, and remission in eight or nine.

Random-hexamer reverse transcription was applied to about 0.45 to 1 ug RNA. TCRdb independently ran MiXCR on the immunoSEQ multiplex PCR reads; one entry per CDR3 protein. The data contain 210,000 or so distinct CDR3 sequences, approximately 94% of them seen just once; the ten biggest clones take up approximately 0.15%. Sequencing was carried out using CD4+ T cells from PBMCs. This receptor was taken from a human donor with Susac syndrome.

CDR3 nucleotide sequence: TGTGCCAGCAGGCCAACTACGGGTAGGGGGGCGGGAAACACTGAAGCTTTCTTT. Translated: CASRPTTGRGAGNTEAFF. This chain uses TRBV6-1 with TRBJ1-1; possibly TRBD1 for D (6 bases). V dropped 6 bases and J dropped 2 bases, with 25 bases sitting between them. The CDR3 totals 18 residues. CDR1 MNHNS and CDR2 SASEGT come from the germline V gene.